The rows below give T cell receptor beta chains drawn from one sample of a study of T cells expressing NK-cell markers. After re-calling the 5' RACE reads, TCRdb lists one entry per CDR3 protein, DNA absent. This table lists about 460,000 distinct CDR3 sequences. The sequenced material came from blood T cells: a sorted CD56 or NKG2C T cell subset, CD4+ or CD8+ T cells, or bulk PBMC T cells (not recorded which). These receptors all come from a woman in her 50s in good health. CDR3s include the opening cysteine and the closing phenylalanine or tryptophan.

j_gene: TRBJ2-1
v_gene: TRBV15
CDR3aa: CATSRDMRPTYNEQFF

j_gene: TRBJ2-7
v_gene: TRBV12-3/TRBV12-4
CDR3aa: CASSPTASGYEQYF

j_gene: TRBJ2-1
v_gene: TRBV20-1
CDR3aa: CSARGTGVDNEQFF

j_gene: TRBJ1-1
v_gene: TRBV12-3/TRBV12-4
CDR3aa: CASSFSRSLNTEAFF

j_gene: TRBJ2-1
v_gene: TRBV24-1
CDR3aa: CATSDLSGNSYNEQFF

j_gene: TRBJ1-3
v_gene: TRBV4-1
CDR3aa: CASSQGDGLSGNTIYF

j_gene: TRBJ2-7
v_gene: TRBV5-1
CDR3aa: CASSMPGQGGMEQYF

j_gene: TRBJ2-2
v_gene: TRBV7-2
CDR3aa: CASTRWTANTGELFF

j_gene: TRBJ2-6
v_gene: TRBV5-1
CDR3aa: CASSSAVQGANVLTF

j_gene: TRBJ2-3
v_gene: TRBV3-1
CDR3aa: CASSQGFFVAGEGDTQYF

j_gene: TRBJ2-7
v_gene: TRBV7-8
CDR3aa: CASSRDRAWRTGRYEQYF

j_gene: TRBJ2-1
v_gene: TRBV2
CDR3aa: CASSVGTGGFGEQFF

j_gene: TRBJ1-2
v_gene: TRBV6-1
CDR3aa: CASSVNRDKNYGYTF

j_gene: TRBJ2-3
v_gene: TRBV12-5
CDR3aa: CASGLGGSRTDTQYF

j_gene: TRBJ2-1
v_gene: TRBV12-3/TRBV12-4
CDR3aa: CASRPPGMGGNEQFF

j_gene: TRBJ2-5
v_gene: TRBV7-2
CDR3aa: CASSLTSGSSETQYF

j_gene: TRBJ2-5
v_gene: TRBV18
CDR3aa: CASSPPRGQENSRQETQYF

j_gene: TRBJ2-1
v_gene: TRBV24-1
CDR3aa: CATSDPLAGGGWNEQFF

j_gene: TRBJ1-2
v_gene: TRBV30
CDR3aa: CAWSPSAGGRGYTF

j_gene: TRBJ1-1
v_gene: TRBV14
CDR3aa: CASSQGISRTEAFF

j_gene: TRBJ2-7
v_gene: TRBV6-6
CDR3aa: CASRGTSDSYEQYF

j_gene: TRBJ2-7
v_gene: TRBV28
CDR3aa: CASSPPGVGQFYEQYF

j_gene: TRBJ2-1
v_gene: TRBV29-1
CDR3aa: CSVNPGTSGRAYYNEQFF

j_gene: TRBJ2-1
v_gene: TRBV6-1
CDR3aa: CASSVGLAGRYEQFF

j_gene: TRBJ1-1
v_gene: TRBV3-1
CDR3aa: CASSQSWDREAFF

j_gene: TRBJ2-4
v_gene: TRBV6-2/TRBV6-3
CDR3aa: CASSYSRLAETLAKNIQYF

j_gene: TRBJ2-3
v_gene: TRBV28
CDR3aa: CATLFSGPTDTQYF

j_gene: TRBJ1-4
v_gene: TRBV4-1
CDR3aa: CASSQPRTVSTNEKLFF

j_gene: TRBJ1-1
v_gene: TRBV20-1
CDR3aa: CSARGKGAMNTEAFF

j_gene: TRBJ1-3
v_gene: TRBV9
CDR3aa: CASSVEGGHGYSSGNTIYF

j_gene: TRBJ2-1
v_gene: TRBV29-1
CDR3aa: CSPNGPGGQFF

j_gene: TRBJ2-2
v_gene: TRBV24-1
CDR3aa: CATSEVSGTITGELFF

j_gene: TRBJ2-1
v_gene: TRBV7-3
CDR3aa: CASTQNQGPFDEQFF

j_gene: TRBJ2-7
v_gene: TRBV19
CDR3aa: CASGGQGNEQYF

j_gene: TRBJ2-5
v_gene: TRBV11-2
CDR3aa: CASSSAPGAETQYF

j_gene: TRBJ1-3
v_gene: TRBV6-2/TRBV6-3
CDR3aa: CASSPGQLGNTIYF

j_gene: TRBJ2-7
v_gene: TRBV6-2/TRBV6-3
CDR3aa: CASSYNPGLAGSRSYEQYF

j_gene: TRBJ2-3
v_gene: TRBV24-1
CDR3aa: CATSDRRARADTQYF

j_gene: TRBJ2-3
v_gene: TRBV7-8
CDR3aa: CASSLVLPSGQTDTQYF

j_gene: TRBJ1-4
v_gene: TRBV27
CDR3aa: CASRGPIGGVILANEKLFF

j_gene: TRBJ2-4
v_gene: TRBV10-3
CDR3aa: CAISEVQSKNIQYF

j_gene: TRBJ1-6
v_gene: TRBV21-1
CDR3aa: CASSKVDSLNSPLHF

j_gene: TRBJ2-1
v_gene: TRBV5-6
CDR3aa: CASSLYVGLAGVNEQFF

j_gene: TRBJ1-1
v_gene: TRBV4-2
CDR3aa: CASSLEVGTSNTEAFF

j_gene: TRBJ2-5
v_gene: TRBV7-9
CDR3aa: CASSHNPTGGGETQYF

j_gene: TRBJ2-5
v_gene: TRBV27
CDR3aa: CASSLGAGMPSGETQYF

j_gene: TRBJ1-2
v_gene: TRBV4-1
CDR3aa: CASSPAGSTNYGYTF

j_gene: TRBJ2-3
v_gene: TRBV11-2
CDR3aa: CASASTDTQYF

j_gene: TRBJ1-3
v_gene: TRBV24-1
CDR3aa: CATSNGNTIYF

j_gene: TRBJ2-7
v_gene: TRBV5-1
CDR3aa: CASSPFGPHEQYF

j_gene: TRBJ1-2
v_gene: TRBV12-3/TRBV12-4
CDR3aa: CASSASGQENSGYTF

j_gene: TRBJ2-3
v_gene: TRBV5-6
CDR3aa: CASSLGEAPEHF

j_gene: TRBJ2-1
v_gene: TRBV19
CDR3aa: CASSIEVLYNEQFF

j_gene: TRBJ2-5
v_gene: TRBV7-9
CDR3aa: CASSLLGGEMETQYF